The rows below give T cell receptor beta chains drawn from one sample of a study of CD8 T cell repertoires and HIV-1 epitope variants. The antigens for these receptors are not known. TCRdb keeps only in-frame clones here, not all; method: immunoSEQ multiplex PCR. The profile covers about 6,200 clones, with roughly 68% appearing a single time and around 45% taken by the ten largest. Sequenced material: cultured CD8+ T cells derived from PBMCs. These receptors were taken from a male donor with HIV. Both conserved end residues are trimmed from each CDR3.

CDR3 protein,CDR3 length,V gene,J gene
SASLGGWKF,9,TRBV20-1,TRBJ2-1
ASSLRALYEQY,11,TRBV27,TRBJ2-7
ASSDSTVTYEQY,12,TRBV4-2,TRBJ2-7
ASTWGSGSYEQF,12,TRBV5-4,TRBJ2-1
ASSSSIITDSSNQPQH,16,TRBV28,TRBJ1-5
ASSLVREINYNEQF,14,TRBV5-6,TRBJ2-1
ASSSNPTGYSTDTQY,15,TRBV27,TRBJ2-3
ASSLDSAEQF,10,TRBV11-3,TRBJ2-1
ASSADGYSGNTIY,13,TRBV27,TRBJ1-3
ASSQDNSRTANTEAF,15,TRBV4-3,TRBJ1-1
ASLGPPNEKLF,11,TRBV2,TRBJ1-4
SANAKGRLGQPQH,13,TRBV29-1,TRBJ1-5
ASSGREFRDTEAF,13,TRBV9,TRBJ1-1
ASTLINPGAY,10,TRBV9,TRBJ2-3
AWSLDNNQPQH,11,TRBV30,TRBJ1-5
GTYGGIYGYT,10,TRBV28,TRBJ1-2
ASSLLLGKDTEAF,13,TRBV5-6,TRBJ1-1
ASEGSSSYEQY,11,TRBV6-6,TRBJ2-7
ASSEAMGGEIGTEAF,15,TRBV6-1,TRBJ1-1
ASRGRAGTDTQY,12,TRBV7-8,TRBJ2-3
ASSLVSGKNIQY,12,TRBV7-2,TRBJ2-4
ASSGGQGIDEKLF,13,TRBV7-6,TRBJ1-4
ASSQDLTGRPPSSYEQY,17,TRBV5-4,TRBJ2-7
ASRVPTSGIPNEQF,14,TRBV6-4,TRBJ2-1
ASSPPSTEAF,10,TRBV14,TRBJ1-1
ASSEVGQSEAF,11,TRBV25-1,TRBJ1-1
ASRLSGMGDTQY,12,TRBV6-1,TRBJ2-3
ASSLNFRAQETQY,13,TRBV7-6,TRBJ2-5
ASSFRTGAVETQY,13,TRBV28,TRBJ2-5
ASSSGGYEQF,10,TRBV5-4,TRBJ2-1
ASSTSGDSGNTIY,13,TRBV19,TRBJ1-3
ASSPRDSRENTIY,13,TRBV18,TRBJ1-3
ASSPDRIGTEAF,12,TRBV6-5,TRBJ1-1
ASSYRTGEVNTEAF,14,TRBV6-5,TRBJ1-1
ASSDPRQGSNEKLF,14,TRBV9,TRBJ1-4
ATSRAGDGDYGYT,13,TRBV15,TRBJ1-2
ASSLRLAVTYNEQF,14,TRBV27,TRBJ2-1
ASSFGTGDTEAF,12,TRBV5-6,TRBJ1-1
ASGFVTNTEAF,11,TRBV5-6,TRBJ1-1
ASSRTSGSSPYEQY,14,TRBV13,TRBJ2-7
ASRPTAGQGEETQY,14,TRBV28,TRBJ2-5
ASSTRTGQGGYYYEQY,16,TRBV7-8,TRBJ2-7
ASSPRWGQETQY,12,TRBV5-4,TRBJ2-5
ASSLEADSYYEQY,13,TRBV7-6,TRBJ2-7
ASSVTPGTDTQY,12,TRBV9,TRBJ2-3
ASSPIAGGINYEQY,14,TRBV7-6,TRBJ2-7
ASSPHRWSYNSPLH,14,TRBV9,TRBJ1-6
ASSRDIGETQY,11,TRBV11-2,TRBJ2-5
ASSLPGGHQPQH,12,TRBV28,TRBJ1-5